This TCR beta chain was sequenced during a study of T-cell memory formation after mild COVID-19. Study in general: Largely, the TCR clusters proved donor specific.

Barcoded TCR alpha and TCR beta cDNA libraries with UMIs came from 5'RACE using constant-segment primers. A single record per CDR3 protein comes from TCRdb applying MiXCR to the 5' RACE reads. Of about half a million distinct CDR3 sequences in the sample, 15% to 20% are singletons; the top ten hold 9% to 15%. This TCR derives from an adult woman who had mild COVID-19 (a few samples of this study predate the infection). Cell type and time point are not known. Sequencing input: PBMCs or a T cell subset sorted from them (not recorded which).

The CDR3 sequence is CSGVNPGTGDTEAFF. In nucleotides, the CDR3 is TGCAGCGGGGTGAACCCTGGGACAGGGGACACTGAAGCTTTCTTT. This rearrangement joins TRBV29-1 to TRBJ1-1, with TRBD1 matching 10 bases. Germline CDR1 reads SQVTM; CDR2 reads ANQGSEA. Trimming removed 7 bases from V and 3 bases from J; junction bases left unmatched: 11. This CDR3 contains 15 residues.